Each of the 23 T cell receptor beta chains below was sequenced from the same sample in a study of blood T cell repertoires in COVID-19. Assay used: immunoSEQ multiplex PCR; TCRdb lists only in-frame clones, some missing. The data show roughly 570,000 clones, 85% to 90% seen once. Sequenced input: peripheral blood. These receptors were taken from a woman between 45 and 65 years old with COVID-19, enrolled during active disease.

V usage is TRBV11-2 and J usage is TRBJ2-5; tentatively, D is TRBD2 (6 bases). Per germline, CDR1 SGHAT and CDR2 FQNNGV. V lost 3 bases and J lost 3, with 8 bases in between. CDR3 length: 13 amino acids. The CDR3 coding sequence is TGTGCCAGCAGCTTCACGGGGGAAGAGACCCAGTACTTC. It yields the protein CASSFTGEETQYF. Supplemented by reference TRBV11-2 and TRBJ2-5, the full variable domain reads EAGVAQSPRYKIIEKRQSVAFWCNPISGHATLYWYQQILGQGPKLLIQFQNNGVVDDSQLPKDRFSAERLKGVDSTLKIQPAKLEDSAVYLCASSFTGEETQYFGPGTRLLVL.

This chain connects TRBV19 to TRBJ1-2; D is undetermined. This CDR3 comprises 13 residues. The V end was cut by 7 bases, the J end by 8 bases, with 17 bases between. CDR1 is LNHDA and CDR2 is SQIVND in the germline V gene (reference sequence). In nucleotides, the CDR3 is TGTGCCAGTACCCTAGGAGGTCGGAAAGGCTACACCTTC. This translates into CASTLGGRKGYTF.

This chain links TRBV9 with TRBJ1-1; possible D gene TRBD1, 6 bases. Germline CDR1 and CDR2: SGDLS and YYNGEE. The V gene lost 6 bases and the J gene lost 4 bases, with 13 bases spanning the gap. The CDR3 is 13 amino acids. The CDR3 DNA reads TGTGCCAGCAACAAAGGGGGGGGCACTGAAGCTTTCTTT. It codes for CASNKGGGTEAFF.

The rearrangement joins TRBV28 to TRBJ1-5; 8 bases are a match to TRBD1. The CDR3 sequence is 13 residues long. The V gene end was trimmed by 6 bases and the J gene end by 4 bases; junction bases not matched to a gene: 2. CDR1 MDHEN and CDR2 SYDVKM come from the germline V gene. CDR3 bases: TGTGCCAGCAGCAGGGGGCTAAATCAGCCCCAGCATTTT. Amino acids: CASSRGLNQPQHF.

This clone appeared a single time. The chain is built from TRBV11-2 and TRBJ2-3; 8 bases are a match to TRBD1. J gave up 9 bases and V 1 base, and 3 bases lay outside the gene matches. The germline V gene encodes CDR1 SGHAT and CDR2 FQNNGV. CDR3 length: 13 residues. In DNA form, the CDR3 reads TGTGCCAGCAGCTTAGGGAACAGGGGGACGCAGTATTTT. Encoded protein: CASSLGNRGTQYF.

V and J are TRBV7-2 and TRBJ2-5; no definite D call. The CDR3 contains 14 residues. The germline V gene has CDR1 SGHTA and CDR2 FQGNSA. The V end lost 1 base, the J end lost 3 bases, and 9 bases lay between the germline ends. The CDR3 spells CASSLGAQKETQYF. The DNA of the CDR3 is TGTGCCAGCAGCTTAGGTGCCCAGAAAGAGACCCAGTACTTC.

This rearrangement joins TRBV9 to TRBJ2-3, with 11 bases lining up with TRBD2. Germline V CDR1 and CDR2: SGDLS, YYNGEE. The junction had 7 bases not matched to a gene; V was cut back by 4 bases and J by 3 bases. CDR3 size: 16 residues. DNA for the CDR3: TGTGCCAGCAGCTTAGCTCTAGCGGGGGGTACAGATACGCAGTATTTT. Translating it yields CASSLALAGGTDTQYF.

In its sample, this clone was seen once. The rearrangement uses TRBV5-6 and TRBJ2-7; 10 nucleotides line up with TRBD1. V shed 2 bases and J 4 bases; nucleotides not matched to a gene: 9. The CDR3 consists of 16 residues. The germline V gene encodes CDR1 SGHDT and CDR2 YYEEEE. Here the CDR3 DNA reads TGTGCCAGCAGCTTACACGGGACAGGGGTTTTTTACGAGCAGTACTTC. This translates into CASSLHGTGVFYEQYF.

This sequence joins TRBV28 and TRBJ2-3; D possibly corresponds to TRBD2 (5 bases). CDR3 length: 16 amino acids. Trimming took off 6 bases at V and 5 bases at J, with 21 bases between the two ends. CDR1 and CDR2 (germline): MDHEN, SYDVKM. CDR3 sequence: CASSTAAKAGGDTQYF. The CDR3 DNA sequence: TGTGCCAGCAGCACCGCGGCCAAGGCGGGCGGAGATACGCAGTATTTT.

This clone was detected only once. CDR3: CASSHAPGTGANVLTF. CDR3 DNA sequence: TGTGCCAGCAGCCACGCCCCAGGAACTGGGGCCAACGTCCTGACTTTC. The V and J genes are TRBV6-2 or TRBV6-3 and TRBJ2-6; D not certain. V was clipped by 6 bases and J by 2 bases, with 14 bases between them. The CDR3 contains 16 residues. Germline V gene lookup returns CDR1 MNHEY and CDR2 SVGEGT.

V usage is TRBV6-5 and J usage is TRBJ1-1, with 8 positions matching TRBD1. The CDR3 extends over 16 amino acids. Germline-derived CDR1 and CDR2 are MNHEY and SVGAGI. V gave up 0 bases and J gave up 4 bases; unmatched junction bases: 7. DNA for the CDR3: TGTGCCAGCAGTTACTCTTTTACAGGGGGGGGCACTGAAGCTTTCTTT. This gives the protein CASSYSFTGGGTEAFF.

This chain joins TRBV6-2 or TRBV6-3 and TRBJ1-2; TRBD1 is a possible D gene (6 bases). The CDR3 extends over 14 amino acids. Germline loops: CDR1 MNHEY, CDR2 SVGEGT. Trimming pared 5 bases from V and 1 base from J, leaving 11 bases between. This CDR3 is CASSPQGDNYGYTF. DNA for the CDR3: TGTGCCAGCAGTCCACAGGGCGATAACTATGGCTACACCTTC.

V and J are TRBV5-4 and TRBJ2-2, with D unresolved. CDR3 length: 15 residues. Germline CDR1 is SGHNT and CDR2 is YYREEE (reference sequence). The ends were cut back, 4 bases at V and 0 bases at J, with 10 bases in the middle. DNA of the CDR3: TGTGCCAGCAGCGCCCTGGGCTCGAACACCGGGGAGCTGTTTTTT. The encoded protein is CASSALGSNTGELFF.

The chain joins TRBV6-5 to TRBJ1-2; 8 bases match TRBD1. From germline, CDR1 is MNHEY and CDR2 SVGAGI. With V trimmed by 1 base and J by 6 bases, 10 bases remained unmatched. The CDR3 has 16 residues. The CDR3: CASSYWGQGAGNGYTF. Here the CDR3 DNA reads TGTGCCAGCAGTTACTGGGGGCAGGGGGCGGGGAATGGCTACACCTTC.

This clone was detected only a few times. This sequence joins TRBV5-6 and TRBJ1-4, with D maybe TRBD1 (6 bases). CDR1 is SGHDT, CDR2 YYEEEE, per germline. CDR3 length: 15 amino acids. Trimming stripped 4 bases from V and 8 bases from J, with 18 bases between. The CDR3 here is CASSPGRGAQEKLFF. DNA of the CDR3: TGTGCCAGCAGCCCCGGGCGGGGGGCGCAAGAAAAACTGTTTTTT.

V is TRBV6-5 and J is TRBJ2-2; 8 bases agree with TRBD1. This CDR3 contains 14 residues. V lost 7 bases and J lost 6; bases outside the gene matches: 7. Germline-derived CDR1 and CDR2 are MNHEY and SVGAGI. CDR3 residues: CASTRTGYSGELFF. The CDR3 DNA is TGTGCCAGCACAAGGACAGGGTATTCCGGGGAGCTGTTTTTT.

This clone was seen a few times. The rearrangement links TRBV19 to TRBJ1-2; 7 bases align to TRBD1. Germline lookup yields CDR1 LNHDA and CDR2 SQIVND (reference sequence). CDR3 size: 12 residues. V gave up 3 bases and J gave up 12 bases; unmatched junction bases: 7. As DNA, the CDR3 is TGTGCCAGTAGTATCTACAGGGGTGATCACACCTTC. Its protein is CASSIYRGDHTF.

This clone appeared a single time. This chain joins TRBV2 and TRBJ1-1; weak D call: TRBD1 (5 bases). This CDR3 contains 11 residues. Trimming took off 0 bases at V and 9 bases at J, with 5 bases between the two ends. The germline gives CDR1 SNHLY, CDR2 FYNNEI. The CDR3 DNA is TGTGCCAGCAGTGAAGCGGACAAAGCTTTCTTT. Translating gives CASSEADKAFF.

The chain recombines TRBV24-1 with TRBJ2-5, with D possibly matching TRBD1 (6 bases). Germline CDR1 and CDR2: KGHDR and SFDVKD. The CDR3 is made up of 14 amino acids. V lost 6 bases, J lost 5 bases, and 15 bases lay in between. The CDR3 reads CATSRAGVEETQYF. The DNA of the CDR3 is TGTGCCACCAGTCGTGCAGGGGTTGAGGAGACCCAGTACTTC.

V is TRBV4-1 and J is TRBJ2-7; D is unclear. The length of the CDR3 is 14 residues. V was trimmed by 4 bases and J by 2 bases, leaving 12 bases between them. Germline CDR1 is MGHRA and CDR2 is YSYEKL. The CDR3 nucleotides are TGCGCCAGCAGCCCCCCTAACAGCCCCTACGAGCAGTACTTC. This codes for CASSPPNSPYEQYF.

The chain links TRBV5-1 to TRBJ2-1, with a possible D match to TRBD2 (5 bases). This CDR3 has 16 residues. Germline V CDR1 and CDR2: SGHRS, YFSETQ. V shed 2 bases and J shed 8 bases, with 20 bases lying between them. CDR3 nucleotides: TGCGCCAGCAGCTTTCCAAGCGCTAGCCCTTTTGATGAGCAGTTCTTC. As protein: CASSFPSASPFDEQFF.

This chain uses TRBV27 with TRBJ1-1; TRBD1 is a possible D gene (6 bases). Per germline, CDR1 MNHEY and CDR2 SMNVEV (reference sequence). This CDR3 comprises 15 residues. Trimming removed 6 bases at V and 1 base at J, with 15 bases between. The CDR3 sequence is CASSIFWTANTEAFF. The CDR3 DNA reads as TGTGCCAGCAGCATCTTTTGGACAGCGAACACTGAAGCTTTCTTT.

The chain joins TRBV18 to TRBJ2-3; TRBD1 agrees at 7 bases. The CDR3 consists of 14 residues. Losses at the gene ends were 5 bases for V and 2 bases for J; bases not matched to a gene: 4. In germline, CDR1 is KGHSH, CDR2 LQKENI. CDR3 in DNA: TGTGCCAGCTCAAGAGGGACAGCCACAGATACGCAGTATTTT. Translation gives CASSRGTATDTQYF.